Each of the 7 T cell receptor beta chains below was sequenced from the same sample in a study of cytomegalovirus exposure and HLA in healthy donors (dated by TCRdb to about 2017). Library generation was performed with the immunoSEQ multiplex PCR assay. A mixture of 60 forward primers for TCR Vbeta segments and 13 reverse primers for TCR Jbeta segments was used in the multiplex PCR. TCRdb took over this immuneACCESS table, retaining in-frame rearrangements with V and J assigned. Such tables are incomplete; in checked studies, under half of the missing clones stem from an unresolved V gene, and the remainder is unexplained. The table for this sample lists 150,000 or so clones; approximately 79% of them were counted only once. The leading ten clones occupy 4.3% of the sample. The sequencing input was PBMCs. The receptor source for this set is a man aged 18 to 30 in good health and CMV-seropositive.

J is TRBJ2-1 and V is TRBV11-2, with 9 bases aligning to TRBD1. V lost 5 bases, J lost 2 bases, and 4 bases stayed unmatched. Germline loops: CDR1 SGHAT, CDR2 FQNNGV. CDR3 length: 15 amino acids. The CDR3 region is CASSPDRGAYNEQFF. The CDR3 DNA follows: TGTGCCAGCAGCCCAGACAGGGGGGCCTACAATGAGCAGTTCTTC. Variable domain in full (rest from reference TRBV11-2 and TRBJ2-1): EAGVAQSPRYKIIEKRQSVAFWCNPISGHATLYWYQQILGQGPKLLIQFQNNGVVDDSQLPKDRFSAERLKGVDSTLKIQPAKLEDSAVYLCASSPDRGAYNEQFFGPGTRLTVL.

The rearrangement uses TRBV6-6 and TRBJ1-3; D is unresolved. CDR1 is MNHNY and CDR2 is SVGAGI in the germline V gene (reference sequence). This CDR3 is 12 amino acids long. With 5 bases removed from V and 1 base from J, the gap between germline ends came to 3 bases. DNA for the CDR3: TGTGCCAGCAGTCAGTCTGGAAACACCATATATTTT. It translates to CASSQSGNTIYF.

V is TRBV2 and J is TRBJ2-7; weak D call: TRBD1 (6 bases). The CDR3 is made up of 12 amino acids. Germline CDR1 is SNHLY and CDR2 is FYNNEI. CDR3 amino acids: CASKGDSYEQYF. CDR3 in DNA: TGTGCTTCCAAGGGGGATAGCTACGAGCAGTACTTC.

The rearrangement links TRBV25-1 to TRBJ1-2; D is undetermined. This CDR3 spans 13 amino acids. CDR1 is MGHDK, CDR2 SYGVNS, per germline. With 8 bases removed from V and 3 bases from J, the gap between germline ends came to 13 bases. The CDR3 loop reads CASQKWEDYGYTF. DNA for the CDR3: TGTGCCAGCCAGAAGTGGGAGGACTATGGCTACACCTTC.

V is TRBV7-9 and J is TRBJ2-2, with TRBD1 matching 12 bases. There are 16 residues in the CDR3. CDR1 is SEHNR and CDR2 is FQNEAQ in the germline V gene (reference sequence). With V trimmed by 3 bases and J by 6 bases, 5 bases remained unmatched. The CDR3 sequence: CASSFGTGGLAGELFF. Here the CDR3 DNA reads TGTGCCAGCAGCTTCGGGACAGGGGGCCTTGCCGGGGAGCTGTTTTTT.

V gene TRBV28 combines with J gene TRBJ2-6, with 14 nucleotides matching TRBD2. Germline V gene lookup returns CDR1 MDHEN and CDR2 SYDVKM. Trimming removed 4 bases from V and 0 bases from J; junction bases left unmatched: 2. CDR3 length equals 18 residues. The CDR3 spells CASSSGLAGDSGANVLTF. The CDR3 coding sequence is TGTGCCAGCAGTTCGGGACTAGCGGGGGACTCTGGGGCCAACGTCCTGACTTTC.

This chain links TRBV7-2 with TRBJ1-4, with D perhaps matching TRBD1 (6 bases). V dropped 1 base and J dropped 8 bases, with 14 bases sitting between them. The CDR3 runs 15 residues. Germline V gene lookup returns CDR1 SGHTA and CDR2 FQGNSA. The DNA for the CDR3 is TGTGCCAGCAGCTTAGGTGGGGGGGCGCTCGAAAAACTGTTTTTT. It specifies CASSLGGGALEKLFF.